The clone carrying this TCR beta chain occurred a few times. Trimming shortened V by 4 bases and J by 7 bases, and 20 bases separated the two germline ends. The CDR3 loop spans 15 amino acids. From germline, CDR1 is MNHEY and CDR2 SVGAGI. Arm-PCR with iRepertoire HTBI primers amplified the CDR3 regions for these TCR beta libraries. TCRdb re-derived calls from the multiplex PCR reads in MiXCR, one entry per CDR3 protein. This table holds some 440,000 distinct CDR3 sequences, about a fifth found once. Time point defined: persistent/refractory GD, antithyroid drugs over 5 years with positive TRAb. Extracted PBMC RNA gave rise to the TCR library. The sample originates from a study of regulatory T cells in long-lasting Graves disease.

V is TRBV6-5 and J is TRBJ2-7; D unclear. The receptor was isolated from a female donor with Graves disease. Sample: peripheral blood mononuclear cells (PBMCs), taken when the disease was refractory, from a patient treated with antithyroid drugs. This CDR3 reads CASSSLIGITREQYF. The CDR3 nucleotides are TGTGCCAGCAGTTCTCTTATAGGGATAACCAGGGAGCAGTACTTC.